This TCR beta chain is from a study of neurological immune-mediated disorders. Study-wide points: TCR clonal expansion peaked in HTLV-1-associated myelopathy patients and was lowest in multiple sclerosis patients. TCR-beta repertoires seemed private in all groups, with no expanded CDR3 amino acid sequences shared.

The sample holds many counts of this clonotype. Its antigen is undetermined. The unsorted libraries originated from 2 million PBMCs that had been stored at -80 C. Germline trimming cut 0 bases from V and 6 bases from J; bases unmatched to any gene: 23. The CDR3 spans 21 residues. Germline CDR1 SGHRS, CDR2 YFSETQ. Synthesis of cDNA was performed by 5'RACE using 10-nucleotide random UMIs. MiXCR, run by TCRdb on the 5' RACE reads, gives a single entry per CDR3 protein. The data hold roughly 16,000 distinct CDR3 sequences, with under 15% observed a single time. Sequencing was carried out using PBMCs. The clonotype originates from a man between 60 and 70 years old with HTLV-1-associated myelopathy (HAM/TSP). The chain carries TRBV5-1 and TRBJ1-4; 7 positions agree with TRBD1. DNA for the CDR3: TGCGCCAGCAGCTTGGCGGGGTTGGCGGGACAGACGTTTCGTCCGTATGAAAAACTGTTTTTT. Translated, it gives CASSLAGLAGQTFRPYEKLFF. Supplemented by reference TRBV5-1 and TRBJ1-4, the full variable domain reads KAGVTQTPRYLIKTRGQQVTLSCSPISGHRSVSWYQQTPGQGLQFLFEYFSETQRNKGNFPGRFSGRQFSNSRSEMNVSTLELGDSALYLCASSLAGLAGQTFRPYEKLFFGSGTQLSVL.